These T cell receptor beta chains were read from a single sample in a study of blood T cell repertoires in COVID-19. TCRdb's table, derived via immunoSEQ multiplex PCR, lists solely in-frame clones and lacks some. The repertoire holds about 170,000 clones, with around 80% as singletons. The sample comprised PBMCs or T cells enriched from blood (not recorded which). Receptor source: a man aged 50-59 years who had recovered from COVID-19. The CDR3 runs from the conserved cysteine through the conserved F or W. The D gene is left open where the match is weak.

cdr3_nt: TGTGCCAGCAGCAAAGCGCTTAGGGGTAATTTTGGAAACACCATATATTTT
cdr3_aa: CASSKALRGNFGNTIYF
d_call: -
j_call: TRBJ1-3
v_call: TRBV21-1

cdr3_nt: TGTGCCACCAGTGACCGACAGGGGTCTATTAACACCGGGGAGCTGTTTTTT
cdr3_aa: CATSDRQGSINTGELFF
d_call: TRBD1
j_call: TRBJ2-2
v_call: TRBV24-1

cdr3_nt: TGTGCCAGCAGCCAATCACGAGGGGAAAAACTGTTTTTT
cdr3_aa: CASSQSRGEKLFF
d_call: -
j_call: TRBJ1-4
v_call: TRBV16

cdr3_nt: TGTGCCAGCAGCTTAACAGGGGGGAACACTGAAGCTTTCTTT
cdr3_aa: CASSLTGGNTEAFF
d_call: TRBD1
j_call: TRBJ1-1
v_call: TRBV11-2

cdr3_nt: TGTGCCAGCACCAGTCAGGGGGCCTTCACTGAAGCTTTCTTT
cdr3_aa: CASTSQGAFTEAFF
d_call: TRBD1
j_call: TRBJ1-1
v_call: TRBV28

cdr3_nt: TGTGCCAGCAGCTTACGCGAAAGACTAGCGGGGGCGGGGGATACGCAGTATTTT
cdr3_aa: CASSLRERLAGAGDTQYF
d_call: TRBD2
j_call: TRBJ2-3
v_call: TRBV7-9

cdr3_nt: TGTGCCAGCAGTTTTCGGGGAAGTCTGCCCCTCCACTTT
cdr3_aa: CASSFRGSLPLHF
d_call: -
j_call: TRBJ1-6
v_call: TRBV12-3/TRBV12-4

cdr3_nt: TGTGCCAGCAGTTGGACAGGGGGCCTCTATGGCTACACCTTC
cdr3_aa: CASSWTGGLYGYTF
d_call: TRBD1
j_call: TRBJ1-2
v_call: TRBV2

cdr3_nt: TGTGCCAGCAGTGAGGAGGTTAGCTCTGGGGCCAACGTCCTGACTTTC
cdr3_aa: CASSEEVSSGANVLTF
d_call: -
j_call: TRBJ2-6
v_call: TRBV6-4

cdr3_nt: TGTGCCAGCAGTTCGAGCTCCTACGAGCAGTACTTC
cdr3_aa: CASSSSSYEQYF
d_call: -
j_call: TRBJ2-7
v_call: TRBV6-5